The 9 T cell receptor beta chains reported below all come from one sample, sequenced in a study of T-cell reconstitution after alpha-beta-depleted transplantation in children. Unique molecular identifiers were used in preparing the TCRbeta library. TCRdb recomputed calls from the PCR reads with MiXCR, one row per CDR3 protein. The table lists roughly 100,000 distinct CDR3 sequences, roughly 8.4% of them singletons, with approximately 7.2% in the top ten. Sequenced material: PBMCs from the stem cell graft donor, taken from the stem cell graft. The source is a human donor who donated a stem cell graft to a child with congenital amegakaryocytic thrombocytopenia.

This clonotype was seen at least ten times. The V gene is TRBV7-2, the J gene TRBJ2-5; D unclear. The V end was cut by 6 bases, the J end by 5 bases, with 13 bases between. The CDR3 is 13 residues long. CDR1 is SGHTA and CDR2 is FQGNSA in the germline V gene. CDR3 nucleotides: TGTGCCAGCAGTTCCAGGTTGATGGAGACCCAGTACTTC. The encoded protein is CASSSRLMETQYF.

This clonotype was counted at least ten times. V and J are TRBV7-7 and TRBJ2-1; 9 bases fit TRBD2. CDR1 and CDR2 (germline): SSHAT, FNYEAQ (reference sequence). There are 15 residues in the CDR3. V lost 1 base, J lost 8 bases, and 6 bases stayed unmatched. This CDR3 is CASSLGLAAYDEQFF. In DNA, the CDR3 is TGTGCCAGCAGCTTAGGACTAGCGGCGTACGATGAGCAGTTCTTC.

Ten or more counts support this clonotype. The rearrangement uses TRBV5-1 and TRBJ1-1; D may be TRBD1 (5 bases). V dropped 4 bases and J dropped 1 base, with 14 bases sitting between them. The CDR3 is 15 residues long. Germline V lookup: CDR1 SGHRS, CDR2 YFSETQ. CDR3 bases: TGCGCCAGCAGCCAGGGACCGTCGAGGAACACTGAAGCTTTCTTT. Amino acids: CASSQGPSRNTEAFF. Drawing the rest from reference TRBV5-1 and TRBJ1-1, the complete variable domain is KAGVTQTPRYLIKTRGQQVTLSCSPISGHRSVSWYQQTPGQGLQFLFEYFSETQRNKGNFPGRFSGRQFSNSRSEMNVSTLELGDSALYLCASSQGPSRNTEAFFGQGTRLTVV.

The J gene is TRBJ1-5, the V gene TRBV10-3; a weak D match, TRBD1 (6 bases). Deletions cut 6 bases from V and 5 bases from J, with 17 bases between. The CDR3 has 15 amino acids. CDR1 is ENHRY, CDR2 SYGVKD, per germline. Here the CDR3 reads CAIREGVGVDQPQHF. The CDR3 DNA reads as TGTGCCATCAGGGAGGGGGTTGGTGTCGATCAGCCCCAGCATTTT.

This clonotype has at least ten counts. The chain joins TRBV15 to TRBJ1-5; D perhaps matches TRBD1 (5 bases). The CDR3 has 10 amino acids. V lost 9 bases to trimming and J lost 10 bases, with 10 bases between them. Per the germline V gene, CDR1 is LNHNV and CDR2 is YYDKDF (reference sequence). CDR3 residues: CATMGDPQHF. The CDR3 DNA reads TGTGCCACTATGGGGGATCCCCAGCATTTT.

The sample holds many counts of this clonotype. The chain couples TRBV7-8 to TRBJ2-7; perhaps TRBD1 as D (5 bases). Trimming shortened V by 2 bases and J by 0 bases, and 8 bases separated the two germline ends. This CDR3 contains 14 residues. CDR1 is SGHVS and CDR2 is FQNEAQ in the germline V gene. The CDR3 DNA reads TGTGCCAGCAGCTTAACAGACAGCTCCTACGAGCAGTACTTC. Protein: CASSLTDSSYEQYF.

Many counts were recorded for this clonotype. CDR3 nucleotide sequence: TGCAGCGTTGACGGACGGGAGAACACTGAAGCTTTCTTT. Residues: CSVDGRENTEAFF. The chain uses TRBV29-1 and TRBJ1-1, with D unclear. Between the trimmed V and J ends, which lost 3 bases and 1 base, there was a span of 9 bases. This CDR3 contains 13 residues. Germline loops: CDR1 SQVTM, CDR2 ANQGSEA. The complete variable domain, with remaining parts taken from reference TRBV29-1 and TRBJ1-1, reads SAVISQKPSRDICQRGTSLTIQCQVDSQVTMMFWYRQQPGQSLTLIATANQGSEATYESGFVIDKFPISRPNLTFSTLTVSNMSPEDSSIYLCSVDGRENTEAFFGQGTRLTVV.

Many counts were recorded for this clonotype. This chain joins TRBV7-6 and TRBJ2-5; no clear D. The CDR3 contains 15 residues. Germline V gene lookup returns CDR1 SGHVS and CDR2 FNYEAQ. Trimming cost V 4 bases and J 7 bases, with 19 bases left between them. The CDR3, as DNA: TGTGCCAGCAGCTCTTTACCCCGACCCTCGGGGACCCAGTACTTC. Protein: CASSSLPRPSGTQYF.

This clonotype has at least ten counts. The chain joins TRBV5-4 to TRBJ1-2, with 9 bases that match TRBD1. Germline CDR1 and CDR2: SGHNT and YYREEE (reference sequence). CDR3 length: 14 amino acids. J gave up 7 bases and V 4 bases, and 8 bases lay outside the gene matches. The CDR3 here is CASSQDRGVGGYTF. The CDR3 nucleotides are TGTGCCAGCAGCCAGGACAGGGGAGTGGGTGGCTACACCTTC.